Following are 29 T cell receptor beta chains from one sample sequenced in a study of blood T cell repertoires in COVID-19. The data were produced by immunoSEQ multiplex PCR, yet TCRdb's version contains in-frame clones alone and is incomplete. The sample lists about 230,000 clones; approximately 80% were seen once. Sequences were obtained from peripheral blood. These TCRs come from a woman aged 80 or over with COVID-19, enrolled during active disease.

The V call is TRBV21-1, the J call TRBJ2-5; the listed D gene, TRBD1, was not tested against the DNA. TRBV21-1 is a documented pseudogene. The CDR3 loop spans 16 amino acids. The CDR3 reads CASSNPSGQIKETQYF. The CDR3 coding sequence is TGTGCCAGCAGCAACCCCTCGGGACAGATTAAAGAGACCCAGTACTTC.

The V gene is TRBV6-5, the J gene TRBJ2-4; a weak D match, TRBD2 (5 bases). Trimming cost V 6 bases and J 0 bases, with 6 bases left between them. Germline-derived CDR1 and CDR2 are MNHEY and SVGAGI. CDR3 length: 13 residues. DNA for the CDR3: TGTGCCAGCAGAGGACTAGCCAAAAACATTCAGTACTTC. Translation gives CASRGLAKNIQYF.

The chain combines TRBV5-1 with TRBJ2-7, with TRBD2 as a possible D gene (7 bases). This CDR3 has 13 amino acids. CDR1 SGHRS and CDR2 YFSETQ come from the germline V gene. Trimming took 7 bases from V and 6 from J, leaving 17 bases between them. The CDR3 spells CASRSVGGREQYF. For the CDR3, the DNA is TGCGCCAGCCGAAGCGTCGGGGGGCGCGAGCAGTACTTC.

The genes are TRBV15 and TRBJ1-2; 8 bases line up with TRBD1. The CDR3 length is 16 residues. The ends lost 0 bases at V and 4 bases at J; junction bases unmatched: 7. Germline-derived CDR1 and CDR2 are LNHNV and YYDKDF (reference sequence). The CDR3, as DNA: TGTGCCACCAGCAGAGATCGGGACAGGCGCACCTATGGCTACACCTTC. It yields the protein CATSRDRDRRTYGYTF.

The rearrangement links TRBV15 to TRBJ1-4; TRBD1 is a possible D gene (6 bases). The CDR3 totals 13 residues. Deletions cut 3 bases from V and 9 bases from J, with 11 bases between. Germline CDR1 LNHNV, CDR2 YYDKDF (reference sequence). The CDR3 here is CATSREDRKKLFF. In nucleotides, the CDR3 is TGTGCCACCAGCAGGGAGGACAGAAAAAAACTGTTTTTT.

J is TRBJ2-7 and V is TRBV6-5; 9 bases agree with TRBD1. This CDR3 has 15 amino acids. V was pared by 4 bases and J by 7 bases, with 11 bases of the junction left unmatched. Germline CDR1 is MNHEY and CDR2 is SVGAGI. In DNA, the CDR3 is TGTGCCAGCAGTTCCCCGGGACAGGGTATTTGGGAGCAGTACTTC. As protein: CASSSPGQGIWEQYF.

CDR3 residues: CASSKTGNTGELFF. For the CDR3, the DNA is TGTGCCAGCAGTAAGACAGGGAACACCGGGGAGCTGTTTTTT. The rearrangement joins TRBV6-5 to TRBJ2-2; perhaps TRBD1 as D (6 bases). Germline V gene lookup returns CDR1 MNHEY and CDR2 SVGAGI. Trimming cost V 5 bases and J 1 base, with 8 bases left between them. The CDR3 consists of 14 residues.

This rearrangement joins TRBV5-5 to TRBJ2-1, with D perhaps TRBD1 (6 bases). V lost 2 bases and J 7 bases, leaving 10 bases between the germline ends. CDR1 is SGHKS and CDR2 is YYEKEE in the germline V gene (reference sequence). The CDR3 spans 13 residues. The DNA for the CDR3 is TGTGCCAGCAGCTTAACAGGGCAGAATGAGCAGTTCTTC. Its translation is CASSLTGQNEQFF.

The chain uses TRBV28 and TRBJ2-7; 7 bases are shared with TRBD1. The V segment lost 5 bases and the J segment 6 bases; nucleotides outside the gene matches: 4. This CDR3 spans 12 amino acids. Germline lookup yields CDR1 MDHEN and CDR2 SYDVKM. The CDR3 is CASSRQGFEQYF. The CDR3 DNA sequence: TGTGCCAGCAGTCGACAGGGCTTCGAGCAGTACTTC.

The chain is built from TRBV2 and TRBJ1-2; no clear D gene. V lost 0 bases, J lost 2 bases, and 10 bases lay in between. Germline V CDR1 and CDR2: SNHLY, FYNNEI. The CDR3 sequence is 15 residues long. The chain's CDR3 is CASSEALAANYGYTF. The DNA of the CDR3 is TGTGCCAGCAGTGAAGCCCTAGCAGCAAACTATGGCTACACCTTC.

The chain carries TRBV7-8 and TRBJ1-5; 9 positions match TRBD1. The CDR3 extends over 14 amino acids. V was clipped by 5 bases and J by 10 bases; unmatched bases: 9. Germline loops: CDR1 SGHVS, CDR2 FQNEAQ. The CDR3 protein is CASSVLGQGSPQHF. In DNA, the CDR3 is TGTGCCAGCAGCGTACTGGGACAGGGATCCCCCCAGCATTTT.

CDR3 sequence: CASSQGPADTQYF. The CDR3 nucleotides are TGCGCCAGCAGCCAAGGGCCAGCAGATACGCAGTATTTT. The V gene is TRBV4-3, the J gene TRBJ2-3; no clear D. Germline V gene data show CDR1 as LGHNA and CDR2 as YSLEER. V was cut by 1 base and J by 4 bases, with 6 bases left in between. The CDR3 extends over 13 amino acids.

This clone turned up a few times. This chain connects TRBV28 to TRBJ1-4, with D perhaps matching TRBD1 (5 bases). The length of the CDR3 is 15 residues. V was cut by 4 bases and J by 8 bases, with 17 bases left in between. Germline CDR1 reads MDHEN; CDR2 reads SYDVKM. CDR3: CASSSPNGGTEKLFF. CDR3 coding DNA: TGTGCCAGCAGTTCCCCCAATGGGGGGACGGAAAAACTGTTTTTT.

The chain links TRBV6-5 to TRBJ1-1; 7 nucleotides line up with TRBD1. There are 15 residues in the CDR3. With 5 bases clipped from V and 2 bases from J, the junction kept 8 bases outside the gene matches. Germline CDR1 MNHEY, CDR2 SVGAGI. CDR3 coding DNA: TGTGCCAGCAGTCCCCCGGACAGGACCAACACTGAAGCTTTCTTT. Translation gives CASSPPDRTNTEAFF.

The gene calls are TRBV5-1 and TRBJ1-6; D is unresolved. The CDR3 sequence is 14 residues long. Trimming pared 2 bases from V and 9 bases from J, leaving 12 bases between. CDR1 is SGHRS, CDR2 YFSETQ, per germline. CDR3 sequence: CASSFAGIASPLHF. The CDR3 DNA is TGCGCCAGCAGCTTTGCAGGCATCGCTTCACCCCTCCACTTT. The variable domain in full, completed from reference TRBV5-1 and TRBJ1-6, reads KAGVTQTPRYLIKTRGQQVTLSCSPISGHRSVSWYQQTPGQGLQFLFEYFSETQRNKGNFPGRFSGRQFSNSRSEMNVSTLELGDSALYLCASSFAGIASPLHFGNGTRLTVT.

The chain employs TRBV27 and TRBJ1-2; 11 positions agree with TRBD1. The trim removed 6 bases at V and 4 bases at J, leaving 1 base unmatched. This CDR3 is built from 13 residues. Germline CDR1 is MNHEY and CDR2 is SMNVEV (reference sequence). CDR3 DNA sequence: TGTGCCAGCAGGGACAGGGGGCTCTATGGCTACACCTTC. This codes for CASRDRGLYGYTF.

V gene TRBV30 combines with J gene TRBJ1-4; TRBD1 matches at 8 bases. Germline V gene data show CDR1 as GTSNPN and CDR2 as SVGIG (reference sequence). The CDR3 extends over 13 amino acids. Trimming removed 3 bases from V and 8 bases from J; junction bases left unmatched: 5. The CDR3, as DNA: TGTGCCTGGAGAGGGACAGGAAAAGAAAAACTGTTTTTT. Encoded protein: CAWRGTGKEKLFF.

This chain uses TRBV11-2 with TRBJ2-5; D uncertain. Per the germline V gene, CDR1 is SGHAT and CDR2 is FQNNGV. CDR3 length equals 13 residues. V was shortened by 1 base and J by 10 bases, with 13 bases between the two germline ends. In nucleotides, the CDR3 is TGTGCCAGCAGCTTAGGGGCAGCAGATAACCAGTACTTC. It specifies CASSLGAADNQYF.

The gene calls are TRBV29-1 and TRBJ2-1; 7 bases map to TRBD2. The CDR3 runs 15 residues. J was trimmed by 3 bases and V by 8 bases; bases with no gene match: 13. Germline V gene data show CDR1 as SQVTM and CDR2 as ANQGSEA. The CDR3 reads CSTTLGGEGYNEQFF. The CDR3 coding sequence is TGCAGCACCACCCTGGGGGGGGAGGGCTACAATGAGCAGTTCTTC.

The chain links TRBV5-1 to TRBJ2-7; 7 positions agree with TRBD2. CDR3 length equals 14 residues. The germline V gene has CDR1 SGHRS and CDR2 YFSETQ. The V gene end was trimmed by 2 bases and the J gene end by 3 bases; junction bases not matched to a gene: 5. For the CDR3, the DNA is TGCGCCAGCAGCTTAGACCTAGCGGTCTACGAGCAGTACTTC. Translating gives CASSLDLAVYEQYF.

The rearrangement uses TRBV5-8 and TRBJ2-5; 13 bases are a match to TRBD2. Per the germline V gene, CDR1 is SGHTS and CDR2 is YDEGEE. The trim removed 0 bases at V and 5 bases at J, leaving 4 bases unmatched. The CDR3 is 16 residues long. The CDR3 coding sequence is TGTGCCAGCAGCTTGGGACTAGCGGGAGGAAGCGAGACCCAGTACTTC. Its protein is CASSLGLAGGSETQYF.

The chain recombines TRBV27 with TRBJ1-1; 7 bases match TRBD1. Germline V gene lookup returns CDR1 MNHEY and CDR2 SMNVEV (reference sequence). V dropped 2 bases and J dropped 1; count of bases not matched to a gene: 1. This CDR3 spans 14 amino acids. CDR3 region: CASSLGTANTEAFF. In nucleotides, the CDR3 is TGTGCCAGCAGTTTAGGGACAGCGAACACTGAAGCTTTCTTT.

A single count supports this clone. Here the CDR3 reads CASSSTSGTVNEQFF. The CDR3 DNA sequence: TGTGCCAGCTCATCTACTAGCGGCACTGTCAATGAGCAGTTCTTC. The V call is TRBV18, the J call TRBJ2-1, with 8 bases that match TRBD2. The V gene end was trimmed by 5 bases and the J gene end by 6 bases; junction bases not matched to a gene: 9. CDR1 KGHSH and CDR2 LQKENI come from the germline V gene. The CDR3 extends over 15 amino acids.

The gene calls are TRBV29-1 and TRBJ1-1; the match to TRBD1 covers 10 bases. This CDR3 region has 13 residues. The germline gives CDR1 SQVTM, CDR2 ANQGSEA. V was pared by 5 bases and J by 4 bases, with 4 bases of the junction left unmatched. CDR3 coding DNA: TGCAGCGTTCGACAGGGGGCGGGCACTGAAGCTTTCTTT. The encoded protein is CSVRQGAGTEAFF.

This clone has more than one count but fewer than ten. The rearrangement joins TRBV11-1 to TRBJ2-5, with 13 positions matching TRBD2. Germline CDR1 is SGHAT and CDR2 is FQDESV (reference sequence). This CDR3 contains 16 residues. The ends lost 5 bases at V and 3 bases at J; junction bases unmatched: 6. The CDR3 nucleotides are TGTGCCAGCAGCCTGAGCGGACTAGCGGGGGAAGAGACCCAGTACTTC. Its translation: CASSLSGLAGEETQYF.

The genes are TRBV5-6 and TRBJ2-4; the match to TRBD2 covers 7 bases. Germline-derived CDR1 and CDR2 are SGHDT and YYEEEE. J was trimmed by 5 bases and V by 0 bases; bases with no gene match: 14. The CDR3 has 18 amino acids. CDR3 loop: CASSLAERGRLAENIQYF. In nucleotides, the CDR3 is TGTGCCAGCAGCTTGGCGGAGCGGGGTCGCCTAGCGGAAAACATTCAGTACTTC. Full variable domain (remainder filled in from reference TRBV5-6 and TRBJ2-4): DAGVTQSPTHLIKTRGQQVTLRCSPKSGHDTVSWYQQALGQGPQFIFQYYEEEERQRGNFPDRFSGHQFPNYSSELNVNALLLGDSALYLCASSLAERGRLAENIQYFGAGTRLSVL.

The chain combines TRBV28 with TRBJ2-1; no clear D. The CDR3 covers 12 residues. Germline V lookup: CDR1 MDHEN, CDR2 SYDVKM. The V and J ends lost 5 bases and 2 bases respectively, with 4 bases between them. CDR3 in DNA: TGTGCCAGCAGTACGGCCTACAATGAGCAGTTCTTC. It codes for CASSTAYNEQFF. The full variable domain, in which reference TRBV28 and TRBJ2-1 provide the parts outside the CDR3, is DVKVTQSSRYLVKRTGEKVFLECVQDMDHENMFWYRQDPGLGLRLIYFSYDVKMKEKGDIPEGYSVSREKKERFSLILESASTNQTSMYLCASSTAYNEQFFGPGTRLTVL.

The rearrangement joins TRBV11-2 to TRBJ1-1, with a tentative D call TRBD1 (5 bases). Germline V gene sequence: CDR1 SGHAT, CDR2 FQNNGV. The CDR3 is 14 amino acids. Trimming took off 5 bases at V and 1 base at J, with 11 bases between the two ends. The CDR3 loop reads CASSPGRGNTEAFF. DNA of the CDR3: TGTGCCAGCAGCCCAGGGCGGGGGAACACTGAAGCTTTCTTT. Complete variable domain (other parts from reference TRBV11-2 and TRBJ1-1): EAGVAQSPRYKIIEKRQSVAFWCNPISGHATLYWYQQILGQGPKLLIQFQNNGVVDDSQLPKDRFSAERLKGVDSTLKIQPAKLEDSAVYLCASSPGRGNTEAFFGQGTRLTVV.

V is TRBV5-1 and J is TRBJ2-7; 9 bases fit TRBD2. Germline values: CDR1 SGHRS, CDR2 YFSETQ. The CDR3 runs to 16 residues. V was pared by 4 bases and J by 0 bases, with 8 bases of the junction left unmatched. The CDR3 loop is CASSGTSGLNSYEQYF. For the CDR3, the DNA is TGCGCCAGCAGCGGAACTAGCGGGCTCAACTCCTACGAGCAGTACTTC.